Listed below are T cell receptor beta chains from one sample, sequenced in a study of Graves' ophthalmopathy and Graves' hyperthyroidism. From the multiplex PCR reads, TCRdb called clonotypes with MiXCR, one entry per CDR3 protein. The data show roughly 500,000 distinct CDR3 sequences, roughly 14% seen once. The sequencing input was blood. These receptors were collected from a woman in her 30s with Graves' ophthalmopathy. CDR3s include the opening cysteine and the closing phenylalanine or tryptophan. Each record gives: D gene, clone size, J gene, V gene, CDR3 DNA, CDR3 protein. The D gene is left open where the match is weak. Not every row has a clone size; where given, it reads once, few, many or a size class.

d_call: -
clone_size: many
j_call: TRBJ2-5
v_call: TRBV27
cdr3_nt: TGTGCCAGCAGTCCACTCAGTCGGGGACGACACAGCCTGGACGAGACCCAGTACTTC
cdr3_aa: CASSPLSRGRHSLDETQYF

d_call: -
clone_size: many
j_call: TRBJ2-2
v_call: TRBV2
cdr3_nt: TGTGCCAGCAGGCGACGGACCGGGGAGCTGTTTTTT
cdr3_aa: CASRRRTGELFF

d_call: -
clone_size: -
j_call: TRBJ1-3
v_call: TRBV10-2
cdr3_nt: TGCGCCAGCAGTGGCTCGCGTTCCTCTGGAAACACCATATATTTT
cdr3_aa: CASSGSRSSGNTIYF

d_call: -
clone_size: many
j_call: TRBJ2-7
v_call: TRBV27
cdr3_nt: TGTGCCAGCAGCTCCCATGCTGGGACCCAGGTCTACGAGCAGTACTTC
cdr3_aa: CASSSHAGTQVYEQYF

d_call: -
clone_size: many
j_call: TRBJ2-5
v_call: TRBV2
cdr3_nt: TGTGCCAGCAGTGAACCCGTGGCGGTACAAGAGACCCAGTACTTC
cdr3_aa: CASSEPVAVQETQYF

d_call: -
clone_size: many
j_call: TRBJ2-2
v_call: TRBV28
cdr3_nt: TGTGCCAGCAGTTTTCGGGCGAAGGGAGGCACCGGGGAGCTGTTTTTT
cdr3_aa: CASSFRAKGGTGELFF

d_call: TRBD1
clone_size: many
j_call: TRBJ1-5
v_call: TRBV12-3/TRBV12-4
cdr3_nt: TGTGCCAGCAGTTTCAGTCCGACAGGGAGCAATCAGCCCCAGCATTTT
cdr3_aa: CASSFSPTGSNQPQHF

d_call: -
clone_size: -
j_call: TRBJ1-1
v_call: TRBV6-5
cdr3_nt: TGTGCCAGCAGTTACTCGACGGTCTCTGAAGCTTTCTTT
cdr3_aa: CASSYSTVSEAFF

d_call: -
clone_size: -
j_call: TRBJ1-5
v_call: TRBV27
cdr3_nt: TGTGCCAGCAGCACAGGTATGGGCAATCAGCCCCAGCATTTT
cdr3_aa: CASSTGMGNQPQHF

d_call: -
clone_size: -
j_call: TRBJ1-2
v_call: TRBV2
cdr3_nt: -
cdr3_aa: CASSEEEATPYEQYFGPGGYTF

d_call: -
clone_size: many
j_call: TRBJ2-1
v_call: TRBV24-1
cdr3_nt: TGTGCCACCAGTGATATCAATGAGCAGTTCTTC
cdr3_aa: CATSDINEQFF

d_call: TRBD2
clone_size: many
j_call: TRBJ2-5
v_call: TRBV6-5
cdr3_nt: TGTGCCAACAGTTGGACTAGCGGGGGCCCCAAGTACCGAGAGACCCAGTACTTC
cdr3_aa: CANSWTSGGPKYRETQYF

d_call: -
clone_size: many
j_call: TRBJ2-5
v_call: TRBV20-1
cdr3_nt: TGCAGTGCTGATCCTACAGGGGGGGGGACCCAGTACTTC
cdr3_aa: CSADPTGGGTQYF

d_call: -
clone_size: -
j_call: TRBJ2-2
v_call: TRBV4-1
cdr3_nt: TGCGCCAGCAGTCCTCCGATCAACGGGGGGGAGCTGTTTTTT
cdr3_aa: CASSPPINGGELFF

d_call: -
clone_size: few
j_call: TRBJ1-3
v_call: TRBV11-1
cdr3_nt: TGTGCCAGCAGCTTGAGTGAGGCACCGCCTGGAAACACCATATATTTT
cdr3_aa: CASSLSEAPPGNTIYF

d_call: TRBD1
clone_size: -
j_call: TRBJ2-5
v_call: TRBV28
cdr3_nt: TGTGCCAGCAGTACAAACAGGGGGCTTAGGGGGACCCAGTACTTC
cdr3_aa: CASSTNRGLRGTQYF

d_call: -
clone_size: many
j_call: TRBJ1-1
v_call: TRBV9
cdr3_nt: TGTGCCAGCAGCGTAGCTGGGTCAGGGGTAGGCACTGAAGCTTTCTTT
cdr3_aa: CASSVAGSGVGTEAFF

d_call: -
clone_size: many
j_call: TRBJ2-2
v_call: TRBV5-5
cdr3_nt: TGTGCCAGCAGCTTGGCAGGGGTTGGCGTGGAGCTGTTTTTT
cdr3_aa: CASSLAGVGVELFF

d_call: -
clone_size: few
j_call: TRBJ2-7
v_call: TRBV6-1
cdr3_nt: TGTGCCACCACAGGGAGCTTTAACTACGATCAGTACTTC
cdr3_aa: CATTGSFNYDQYF

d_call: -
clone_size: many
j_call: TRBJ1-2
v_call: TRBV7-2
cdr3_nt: TGTGCCAGCAGCTTAGGTGGGGGGCCCAGTAACTATGGCTACACCTTC
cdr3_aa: CASSLGGGPSNYGYTF

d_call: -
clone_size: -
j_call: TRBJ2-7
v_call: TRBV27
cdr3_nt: TGTGCCAGCAGTGAGGGTATTAGAGGCTACGAGCAGTACTTC
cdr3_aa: CASSEGIRGYEQYF